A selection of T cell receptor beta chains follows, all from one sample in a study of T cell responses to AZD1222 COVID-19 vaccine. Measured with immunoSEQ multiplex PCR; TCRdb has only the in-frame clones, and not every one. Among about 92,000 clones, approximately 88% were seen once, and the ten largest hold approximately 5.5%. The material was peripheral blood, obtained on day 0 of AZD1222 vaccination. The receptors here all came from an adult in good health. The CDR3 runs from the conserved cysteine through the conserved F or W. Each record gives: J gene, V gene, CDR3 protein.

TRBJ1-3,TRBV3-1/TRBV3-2,CASSPRGVGGNTIYF
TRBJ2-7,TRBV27,CASSRGQTYEQYF
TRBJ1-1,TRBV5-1,CASSLEGQGTEAFF
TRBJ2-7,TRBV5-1,CASSPRQDYYEQYF
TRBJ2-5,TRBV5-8,CASSFQSGHSQETQYF
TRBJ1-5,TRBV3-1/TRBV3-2,CASSQVGSPNQPQHF
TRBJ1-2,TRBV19,CASRTTGTANYGYTF
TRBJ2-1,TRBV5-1,CASSLEHRRGNEQFF
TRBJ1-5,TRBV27,CASRPDRSNQPQHF
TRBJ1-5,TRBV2,CASAPQGGSLFNQPQHF
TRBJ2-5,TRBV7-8,CASSYLGTGLLSETQYF
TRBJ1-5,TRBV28,CASRRQGPNQPQHF
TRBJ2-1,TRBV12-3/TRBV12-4,CASSMGPYNEQFF
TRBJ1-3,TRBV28,CASSLSSGNTIYF
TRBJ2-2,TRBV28,CASSLGSGYGGELFF
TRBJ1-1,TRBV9,CASSVGGQGGEAFF
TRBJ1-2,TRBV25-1,CASSGLAGTLYGYTF
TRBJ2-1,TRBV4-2,CASSRRLADNEQFF
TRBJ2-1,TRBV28,CASSSGGTGAYNEQFF
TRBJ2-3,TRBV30,CAWTDSSDTQYF
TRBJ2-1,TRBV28,CASSSGGLAGDFEQFF
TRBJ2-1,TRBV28,CASANFNEQFF
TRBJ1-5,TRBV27,CASSSHGAPSPQHF
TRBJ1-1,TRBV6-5,CASSPRHKNTEAFF
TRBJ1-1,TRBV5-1,CASSVVENTEAFF
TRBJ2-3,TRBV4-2,CASSQDAAGSTDTQYF
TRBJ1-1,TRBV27,CASSSGLREAFF
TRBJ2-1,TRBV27,CASSWGDSYNEQFF
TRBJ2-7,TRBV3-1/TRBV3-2,CASSQDRVSGSYEQYF
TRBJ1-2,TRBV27,CASSLSGTEYGYTF
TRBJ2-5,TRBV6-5,CASRGLDTGETQYF
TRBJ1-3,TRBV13,CASSSRRGRISGNTIYF
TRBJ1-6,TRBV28,CASSLGAFPNNSPLHF
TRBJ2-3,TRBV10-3,CAISDPAGGADTQYF
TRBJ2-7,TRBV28,CASSADRTSDEQYF
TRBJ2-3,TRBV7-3,CASSSLAGGTDTQYF
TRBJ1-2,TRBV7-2,CASSSGGMGGYTF
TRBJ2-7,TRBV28,CATASGVGEQYF
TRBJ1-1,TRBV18,CASRIREAENTEAFF
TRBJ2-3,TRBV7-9,CASSLEKGGADTQYF
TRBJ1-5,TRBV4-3,CATVTGFQPQHF
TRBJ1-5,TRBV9,CASSSWDNNQPQHF
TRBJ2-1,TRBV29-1,CSAGASGRAGSYNEQFF
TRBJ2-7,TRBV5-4,CASSLVGGNEQYF
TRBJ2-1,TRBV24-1,CATSGTSGRALVFNEQFF
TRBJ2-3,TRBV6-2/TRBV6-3,CASSLRTPSRTDTQYF
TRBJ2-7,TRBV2,CASSDPGRSSYEQYF
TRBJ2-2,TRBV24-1,CATSDPQGQGFTGELFF
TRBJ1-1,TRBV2,CASRSQANTEAFF
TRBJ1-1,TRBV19,CASSIGGARGTEAFF
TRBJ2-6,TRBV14,CASGSGANVLTF
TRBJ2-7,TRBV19,CASSIDLDPYEQYF
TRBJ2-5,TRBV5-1,CASSSTGGPQETQYF
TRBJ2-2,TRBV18,CASSLQGLTGELFF